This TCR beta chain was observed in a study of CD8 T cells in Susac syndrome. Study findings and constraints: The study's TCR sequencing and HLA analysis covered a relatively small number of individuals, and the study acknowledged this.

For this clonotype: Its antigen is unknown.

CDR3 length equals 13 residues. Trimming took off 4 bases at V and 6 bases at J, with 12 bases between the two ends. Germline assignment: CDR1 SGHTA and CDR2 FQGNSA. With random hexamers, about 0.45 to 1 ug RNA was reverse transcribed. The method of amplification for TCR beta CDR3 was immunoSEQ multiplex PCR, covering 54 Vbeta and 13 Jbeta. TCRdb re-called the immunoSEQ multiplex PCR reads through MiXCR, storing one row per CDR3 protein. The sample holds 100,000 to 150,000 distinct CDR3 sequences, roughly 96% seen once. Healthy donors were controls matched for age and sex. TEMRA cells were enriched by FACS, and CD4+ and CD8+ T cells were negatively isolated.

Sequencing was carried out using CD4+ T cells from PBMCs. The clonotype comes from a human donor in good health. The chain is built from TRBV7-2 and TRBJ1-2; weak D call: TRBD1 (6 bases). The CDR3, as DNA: TGTGCCAGCAGCTGGACAGAAAGAGATGGCTACACCTTC. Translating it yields CASSWTERDGYTF.